Following are 9 T cell receptor beta chains from one sample sequenced in a study of human T cells and chemical hapten exposure. Using its own MiXCR run on the RACE reads, TCRdb lists one record per CDR3 protein. This table holds 75,000 to 90,000 distinct CDR3 sequences, more than 9% found once. Time point noted: patch test 2, 6 weeks after DPC sensitization. This sample's treatment: therapeutic diphenylcyclopropenone sensitization with weekly scalp DPC. The source was whole blood, collected in connection with sensitization to the hapten diphenylcyclopropenone (DPC). Every receptor here comes from a woman between 50 and 59 years old with alopecia areata. Some clones in this sample may be carry-over from other donors' samples.

This clonotype came up many times. This CDR3 is CASSYDIGVSGVRHQPQHF. CDR3 DNA: TGTGCCAGCAGTTACGATATAGGGGTATCCGGAGTGCGGCATCAGCCCCAGCATTTT. The chain couples TRBV6-2 or TRBV6-3 to TRBJ1-5; perhaps TRBD1 as D (5 bases). The germline gives CDR1 MNHEY, CDR2 SVGEGT. The CDR3 is made up of 19 amino acids. Deletions cut 2 bases from V and 5 bases from J, with 25 bases between.

In this sample, this clonotype turned up a few times. J is TRBJ2-1 and V is TRBV20-1; 9 bases align to TRBD2. CDR3 size: 15 residues. The germline V gene encodes CDR1 DFQATT and CDR2 SNEGSKA (reference sequence). V was pared by 4 bases and J by 7 bases, with 11 bases of the junction left unmatched. CDR3 region: CSAKRAGGPQNEQFF. The CDR3 DNA reads as TGCAGTGCTAAGCGGGCGGGAGGGCCGCAAAATGAGCAGTTCTTC.

The sample holds many counts of this clonotype. V and J are TRBV20-1 and TRBJ1-1; 8 bases line up with TRBD1. The CDR3 runs 13 residues. Looked up from germline, CDR1 is DFQATT and CDR2 is SNEGSKA (reference sequence). The trim removed 6 bases at V and 5 bases at J, leaving 8 bases unmatched. This CDR3 reads CSAGYRGWTEAFF. The CDR3 DNA follows: TGCAGTGCGGGATACAGGGGGTGGACTGAAGCTTTCTTT.

This clonotype came up a few times. The CDR3 DNA follows: TGTGCCAGCAGTCCCTTGCTTGGACTAGCGGACACAGATACGCAGTATTTT. It codes for CASSPLLGLADTDTQYF. The rearrangement uses TRBV27 and TRBJ2-3; the match to TRBD2 covers 10 bases. The V and J ends lost 5 bases and 2 bases, in that order; junction bases with no gene match: 10. The germline gives CDR1 MNHEY, CDR2 SMNVEV (reference sequence). The CDR3 is made up of 17 amino acids.

This clonotype was found many times. The V call is TRBV12-3 or TRBV12-4, the J call TRBJ2-3, with D perhaps TRBD1 (5 bases). Trimming took 8 bases from V and 6 from J, leaving 15 bases between them. The CDR3 sequence is 13 residues long. CDR3 sequence reads: CASGPLGADTQYF. DNA of the CDR3: TGTGCCAGCGGCCCGCTAGGGGCGGATACGCAGTATTTT.

This clonotype was observed at least ten times. The chain recombines TRBV28 with TRBJ2-1; 7 positions match TRBD1. The CDR3 sequence is 15 residues long. Per germline, CDR1 MDHEN and CDR2 SYDVKM. With 3 bases clipped from V and 4 bases from J, the junction kept 6 bases outside the gene matches. The CDR3 here is CASSLFGQEYNEQFF. The CDR3 bases are TGTGCCAGCAGTTTGTTTGGACAGGAGTACAATGAGCAGTTCTTC.

The chain's CDR3 is CASSLGPGGPGRNYGYTF. Here the CDR3 DNA reads TGTGCCAGCAGTCTGGGCCCCGGCGGGCCGGGGCGGAACTATGGCTACACCTTC. The V and J genes are TRBV2 and TRBJ1-2; possible D gene TRBD1, 5 bases. V gave up 5 bases and J gave up 2 bases, with 24 bases separating them. The CDR3 runs to 18 residues. CDR1 SNHLY and CDR2 FYNNEI come from the germline V gene. Filled out from reference TRBV2 and TRBJ1-2, the complete variable domain reads EPEVTQTPSHQVTQMGQEVILRCVPISNHLYFYWYRQILGQKVEFLVSFYNNEISEKSEIFDDQFSVERPDGSNFTLKIRSTKLEDSAMYFCASSLGPGGPGRNYGYTFGSGTRLTVV.

This chain joins TRBV6-6 and TRBJ1-1; D gene unclear. Germline CDR1 MNHNY, CDR2 SVGAGI (reference sequence). The CDR3 is 13 amino acids. Trimming cost V 8 bases and J 2 bases, with 12 bases left between them. The DNA of the CDR3 is TGTGCCAGCGGGCCAGGAAAAAACACTGAAGCTTTCTTT. Protein sequence: CASGPGKNTEAFF.

Many counts were recorded for this clonotype. The rearrangement joins TRBV24-1 to TRBJ2-7, with D perhaps TRBD2 (6 bases). V was cut by 0 bases and J by 2 bases, with 13 bases left in between. Germline CDR1 KGHDR, CDR2 SFDVKD. The CDR3 is 16 residues long. CDR3 region: CATSDLNGGGTYEQYF. The DNA of the CDR3 is TGTGCCACCAGTGATTTGAATGGGGGAGGAACCTACGAGCAGTACTTC.